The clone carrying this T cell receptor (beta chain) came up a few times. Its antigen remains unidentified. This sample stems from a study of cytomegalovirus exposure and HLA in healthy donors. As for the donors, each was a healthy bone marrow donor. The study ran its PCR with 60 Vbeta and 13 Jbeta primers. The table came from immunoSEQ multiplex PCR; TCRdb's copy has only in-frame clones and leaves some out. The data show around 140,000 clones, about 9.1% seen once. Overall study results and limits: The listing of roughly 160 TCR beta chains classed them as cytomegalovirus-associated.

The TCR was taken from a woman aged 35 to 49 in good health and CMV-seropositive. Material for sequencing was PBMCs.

Written as DNA, the CDR3 is TGCACCAGCAGCCAAGTTACGACTAGCGGGAACTTC. Amino acids: CTSSQVTTSGNF. The chain uses TRBV1 and TRBJ2-5; the D call TRBD2 from the table was never checked on the DNA. TRBV1 is a pseudogene locus. This CDR3 has 12 amino acids.